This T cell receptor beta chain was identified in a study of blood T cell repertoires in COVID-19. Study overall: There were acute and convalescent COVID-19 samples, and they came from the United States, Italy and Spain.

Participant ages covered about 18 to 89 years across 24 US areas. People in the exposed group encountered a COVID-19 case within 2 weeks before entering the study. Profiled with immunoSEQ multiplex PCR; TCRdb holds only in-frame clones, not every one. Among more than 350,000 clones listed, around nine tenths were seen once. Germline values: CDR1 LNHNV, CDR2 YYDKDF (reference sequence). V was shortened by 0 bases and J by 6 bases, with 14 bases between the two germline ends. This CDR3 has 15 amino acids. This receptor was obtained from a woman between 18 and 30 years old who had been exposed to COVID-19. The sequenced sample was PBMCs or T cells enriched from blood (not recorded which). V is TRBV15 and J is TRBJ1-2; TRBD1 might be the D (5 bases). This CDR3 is CATSRDRWAGNGYTF. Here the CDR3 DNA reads TGTGCCACCAGCAGAGATAGATGGGCAGGGAATGGCTACACCTTC.